This T cell receptor beta chain was captured by sequencing in a study of T cell responses to AZD1222 COVID-19 vaccine (dated by TCRdb to about 2021). Study-level background: AZD1222 recipients with second doses at about 4 weeks or about 12 weeks were pooled, because spike-specific TCR depth and breadth did not differ between schedules. Trial participants were enrolled into age subgroups of 18-55, 56-69 and 70-plus years, which contained 148, 28 and 57 TCR-sequenced participants, respectively. A total of about 240 trial participants underwent TCR sequencing, of whom about 210 received two doses of AZD1222 and about 25 received two doses of the MenACWY control vaccine. Findings and caveats that apply to the study as a whole: Nearly half of unique spike-specific TCRs reportedly recognized epitopes outside regions mutated in the B.1.351 and B.1.1.7 variants. Most participants were white British and females outnumbered males, and the authors suggested that clonal diversity may have been underestimated. The 56-69-year group was small, and its depth increase did not reach significance, likely because of low power. Only 5 to 7 AZD1222 recipients were SARS-CoV-2 seropositive at baseline, limiting conclusions about previously exposed vaccinees. CD4 TCRs associated with the vaccine covered the entire spike protein, and the dominant responses were in regions 160-218 and 743-854. Because no day 14 peak-response samples were available, repertoires were characterized only after the peak T cell response. Spike-specific TCR breadth and depth rose significantly after two AZD1222 doses compared with day 0 and with MenACWY recipients.

Remarks on this clone: Its target antigen remains unknown. No qualities accompany the bases; no much larger clone lies one base away.

The time point label corresponds to: baseline before first vaccination. Vaccinee samples were obtained from the UK trials COV001 and COV002, which included a single-blind randomized controlled phase 2/3 trial of AZD1222 (ChAdOx1 nCoV-19) in healthy adults. Trial participant PBMC samples were collected at day 0 and day 28 after the second dose for TCRbeta chain sequencing. The CDR3 regions of human TCRbeta chains were analyzed by immunosequencing. Regarding the original processing steps: Repertoire TCRs were matched against a reference library of SARS-CoV-2-specific TCRs generated with the MIRA antigen-specificity platform. Breadth was defined as the fraction of unique TCRs that were SARS-CoV-2-associated, and depth was defined as the fraction of total T cells that were SARS-CoV-2-associated. Using the MIRA data, each spike-specific TCR was mapped to the spike region that the TCR reacts to and placed in a CD4 or CD8 class. Log10-transformed breadth and depth values were compared by one-way ANOVA with Sidak's multiple comparisons tests. TCRdb holds this immuneACCESS table with in-frame rearrangements only. Some clones are missing; in checked studies, unresolved V genes explain under half, and the rest has no known cause. Clonal size and the V and J genes are those of that table, whereas D and trimming came from the DNA. In all, the sample holds roughly 120,000 clones, and 85% to 95% of those were seen once. Of the sample, about 3% falls within the top ten clones.

The source of this sequence is an adult in good health. The sample in question was peripheral blood, obtained on day 0 of AZD1222 vaccination.

The CDR3 protein is CASRRRTNTGELFF. Here is the DNA: TGTGCCAGCAGACGGAGAACGAACACCGGGGAGCTGTTTTTT. This receptor chain uses TRBV27 and TRBJ2-2, with no reliable assignment of the D segment. Deletion took 6 bases off V and 0 bases off J, with a span of 8 bases between the germline ends. Per the germline V gene (reference sequence), MNHEY is the CDR1 and SMNVEV is the CDR2. The CDR3 sequence holds 14 residues, the cysteine and phenylalanine included. This entry keeps only the CDR3 DNA: 42 bases, framed from base 1.